In this sample, the clone carrying this TCR beta chain turned up many times. Germline V lookup: CDR1 SQVTM, CDR2 ANQGSEA. V lost 5 bases and J lost 2, with 6 bases in between. The CDR3 totals 11 residues. This record comes from a study of early T cells in non-severe SARS-CoV-2 infection. TCRdb called the 5' RACE reads again in MiXCR, with one record for every CDR3 protein. The sample has about 60,000 distinct CDR3 sequences, roughly 5.5% seen once. The chain recombines TRBV29-1 with TRBJ1-2, with no clear D. This TCR was recovered from an adult who was a healthcare worker with PCR-confirmed SARS-CoV-2 infection or an uninfected control (not recorded which). Sequencing was done on a sample of whole blood. The CDR3 bases are TGCAGCGTTACAGAGAACTATGGCTACACCTTC. Protein: CSVTENYGYTF. Combining the CDR3 with reference TRBV29-1 and TRBJ1-2 gives the whole variable domain SAVISQKPSRDICQRGTSLTIQCQVDSQVTMMFWYRQQPGQSLTLIATANQGSEATYESGFVIDKFPISRPNLTFSTLTVSNMSPEDSSIYLCSVTENYGYTFGSGTRLTVV.